The next 22 T cell receptor beta chains were all read from a single sample in a study of kidney transplant recipient with SARS-CoV-2 infection listed by TCRdb under 2021. Taken with the paper, the label for time point translates to: pre-pandemic baseline sample and day 111 after first positive SARS-CoV-2 test. Sequencer: Illumina MiSeq. TCRdb itself trimmed the public reads at Q25 with fastp, ran MiXCR and retained productive beta chains. Rows merge per CDR3 protein into single entries with the most common DNA and genes. This sample holds 200,000 to 300,000 distinct CDR3 sequences; around 28% were observed only once. Roughly 7% of the sample rests with the top ten. Sequencing used a blood sample, obtained at baseline and around day 120 from a kidney transplant recipient. All receptors derive from a young adult male patient who had COVID-19 and was a kidney transplant recipient. Some T cells may be donor cells from the graft after a transplant.

This clonotype occurred once. This could be a read error, since a much larger clone is one nucleotide away. V usage is TRBV7-9 and J usage is TRBJ1-3, with no clear D. Germline V gene sequence: CDR1 SEHNR, CDR2 FQNEAQ (reference sequence). This CDR3 is built from 15 residues. CDR3 DNA sequence: TGTGCCAGCAGAAGTCCCCGAAAATCTGGAGACACCATATATTTT. It translates to CASRSPRKSGDTIYF.

This clonotype was recorded many times. V usage is TRBV27 and J usage is TRBJ1-4; D remains ambiguous. The CDR3 is made up of 14 amino acids. Deletions cut 2 bases from V and 7 bases from J, with 11 bases between. Germline V CDR1 and CDR2: MNHEY, SMNVEV (reference sequence). CDR3: CASSLEPSGEKLFF. CDR3 bases: TGTGCCAGCAGTTTAGAACCTAGCGGTGAAAAACTGTTTTTT.

V is TRBV7-2 and J is TRBJ1-2; D remains ambiguous. The CDR3 has 17 amino acids. Trimming took 5 bases from V and 4 from J, leaving 23 bases between them. CDR1 and CDR2 from the germline V gene are SGHTA and FQGNSA. The CDR3 coding sequence is TGTGCCAGCAGCAACGTTATCAGAGACGGAAAGACCTATGGCTACACCTTC. Its protein product is CASSNVIRDGKTYGYTF.

For this clonotype: A read error may be the cause here, since a much bigger clone is one base away. The J gene is TRBJ2-5, the V gene TRBV3-1; no firm D call. The CDR3 extends over 17 amino acids. Germline V gene lookup returns CDR1 LGHDT and CDR2 YNNKEL (reference sequence). V gave up 5 bases and J gave up 5 bases, with 24 bases separating them. CDR3 nucleotide sequence: TGTGCCAGCAGCGAAAAGAGTCCCAATTCTTTCTCTGAGACCCAGTACTTC. This gives the protein CASSEKSPNSFSETQYF.

About this clonotype itself: One base away lies a much larger clone, so this may be a sequencing read error. The V call is TRBV6-1, the J call TRBJ1-2, with D uncertain. Germline CDR1 reads MNHNS; CDR2 reads SASEGT. V was trimmed by 5 bases and J by 4 bases, leaving 23 bases between them. There are 17 residues in the CDR3. CDR3 loop: CASSQWWGCRKTYGYTF. The DNA of the CDR3 is TGTGCCAGCAGTCAGTGGTGGGGATGTAGAAAGACCTATGGCTACACCTTC.

This clonotype occurred once. A much larger clone lies a single base off, so this may be a read error. The V and J genes are TRBV10-1 and TRBJ2-7, with 8 nucleotides matching TRBD2. The CDR3 totals 15 residues. Germline V gene data show CDR1 as WNHNN and CDR2 as SYGVQD (reference sequence). CDR3 protein: CASSAGGSNPYERYF. CDR3 coding DNA: TGCGCCAGCAGTGCGGGAGGGAGTAACCCCTACGAGCGGTACTTC.

This clonotype was observed many times. This chain links TRBV13 with TRBJ2-3; D remains ambiguous. The V end lost 0 bases, the J end lost 11 bases, and 12 bases lay between the germline ends. CDR1 and CDR2 (germline): PRHDT, FYEKMQ (reference sequence). This CDR3 is built from 13 residues. The CDR3 is CASSLGDVSRQYF. The DNA for the CDR3 is TGTGCCAGCAGCTTAGGCGACGTATCGAGGCAGTATTTT.

This clonotype was picked up many times. The chain couples TRBV29-1 to TRBJ2-2, with a possible D match to TRBD1 (6 bases). In germline, CDR1 is SQVTM, CDR2 ANQGSEA. The V end lost 6 bases, the J end lost 1 base, and 12 bases lay between the germline ends. The CDR3 is made up of 14 amino acids. The CDR3 sequence: CSVRGWENTGELFF. CDR3 bases: TGCAGCGTGAGGGGGTGGGAGAACACCGGGGAGCTGTTTTTT.

A word on this clonotype: This may be a read error, as it is one base from a much larger clone. V is TRBV16 and J is TRBJ2-7; D is ambiguous. CDR1 and CDR2 from the germline V gene are KGHSY and FQNENV. The CDR3 covers 14 residues. The CDR3 loop reads CAGSQSVGTYEQYF. The CDR3 nucleotides are TGTGCCGGCAGCCAATCGGTCGGAACCTACGAGCAGTACTTC.

This clonotype was observed at least ten times. This chain connects TRBV5-1 to TRBJ1-3; D not certain. CDR1 and CDR2 (germline): SGHRS, YFSETQ. The CDR3 consists of 14 residues. V was shortened by 0 bases and J by 4 bases, with 8 bases between the two germline ends. CDR3 protein: CASSLGPGGNTIYF. The CDR3 DNA reads TGCGCCAGCAGCTTGGGCCCGGGGGGAAACACCATATATTTT.

The V call is TRBV5-5, the J call TRBJ2-5; 8 bases match TRBD2. V shed 4 bases and J 4 bases; nucleotides not matched to a gene: 12. Germline lookup yields CDR1 SGHKS and CDR2 YYEKEE (reference sequence). This CDR3 has 16 amino acids. DNA for the CDR3: TGTGCCAGCAGCGCCCTCTCTAGCGGGCAGGGAGAGACCCAGTACTTC. It encodes CASSALSSGQGETQYF.

This clonotype was observed at least ten times. This rearrangement joins TRBV12-3 or TRBV12-4 to TRBJ2-2; D is uncertain. The V gene lost 5 bases and the J gene lost 3 bases, with 10 bases spanning the gap. This CDR3 has 14 amino acids. This chain's CDR3 is CASSPFRDTGELFF. The CDR3, as DNA: TGTGCCAGCAGTCCATTTAGGGACACCGGGGAGCTGTTTTTT.

This clonotype showed up just once. This may come from a read error, since a much larger clone is one base off. The chain is built from TRBV9 and TRBJ2-2, with 8 bases identical to TRBD1. The CDR3 is 16 residues long. Germline V lookup: CDR1 SGDLS, CDR2 YYNGEE. The CDR3 DNA is TGTGCCAGCAGCGTATACAGGGGGGTTTACACCGGGGAGCTGCTTTTT. Translating gives CASSVYRGVYTGELLF.

This chain joins TRBV23-1 and TRBJ1-2; D remains ambiguous. TRBV23-1 is reported as an ORF; its role is uncertain. Trimming took off 11 bases at V and 4 bases at J, with 29 bases between the two ends. The CDR3 spans 17 residues. Here the CDR3 reads CAGGLLRLRRKTYGYTF. DNA for the CDR3: TGCGCCGGCGGTTTGCTTAGGCTACGCAGAAAGACCTATGGCTACACCTTC.

Remarks on this clonotype: A much larger clone differs from this one at a single base, so this may be a read error. The V gene is TRBV28, the J gene TRBJ1-2; D call uncertain. The ends were cut back, 5 bases at V and 5 bases at J, with 12 bases in the middle. The CDR3 totals 13 residues. The V gene's germline CDR1 is MDHEN and CDR2 SYDVKM. CDR3 sequence: CASSLATRYGYTF. The CDR3 DNA is TGTGCCAGCAGTCTCGCGACAAGGTATGGCTACACCTTC.

The chain carries TRBV19 and TRBJ2-3, with 9 bases that match TRBD2. This CDR3 has 14 amino acids. The V segment lost 7 bases and the J segment 2 bases; nucleotides outside the gene matches: 4. Per the germline V gene, CDR1 is LNHDA and CDR2 is SQIVND (reference sequence). CDR3 protein: CASKGLADTDTQYF. CDR3 DNA: TGTGCCAGTAAGGGACTAGCCGACACAGATACGCAGTATTTT.

On this clonotype: A much bigger clone sits one base away, suggesting this may be a read error. The conserved final phenylalanine or tryptophan is absent from the CDR3, which likely points to a read error. The CDR3 here is CSVSRGNTGELFS. The CDR3 bases are TGCAGCGTGTCCAGGGGGAACACCGGGGAGCTGTTTTCT. The genes are TRBV29-1 and TRBJ2-2; TRBD1 might be the D (6 bases). The CDR3 runs to 13 residues. In germline, CDR1 is SQVTM, CDR2 ANQGSEA. Trimming left V 6 bases short and J 1 base short, with 9 bases between.

This clonotype has just a few counts. A much more abundant neighbour one base away suggests this may be a read error. The rearrangement links TRBV7-9 to TRBJ1-2; D is undetermined. The CDR3 is made up of 17 amino acids. CDR1 is SEHNR and CDR2 is FQNEAQ in the germline V gene (reference sequence). The CDR3 reads CAGSQYVYHGKTYGYTF. In nucleotides, the CDR3 is TGTGCCGGCAGCCAATATGTATACCATGGAAAGACCTATGGCTACACCTTC.

As for this clonotype: A much larger clone differs by one base, so this may be a read error. The rearrangement joins TRBV5-1 to TRBJ2-3, with a weak D call TRBD2 (6 bases). Trimming shortened V by 3 bases and J by 4 bases, and 12 bases separated the two germline ends. Germline V lookup: CDR1 SGHRS, CDR2 YFSETQ. This CDR3 is built from 14 residues. DNA for the CDR3: TGCGCCAGCAGCTGGGGACTGCTCGCAGATACGCAGTATTTT. It codes for CASSWGLLADTQYF.

Note on this clonotype: Possible read error: a much larger clone is one base away. This chain links TRBV28 with TRBJ2-2, with 8 bases fitting TRBD2. Germline V lookup: CDR1 MDHEN, CDR2 SYDVKM. This CDR3 contains 15 residues. With V trimmed by 11 bases and J by 6 bases, 14 bases remained unmatched. Here the CDR3 reads CAAGRGAGAAGELFF. The DNA of the CDR3 is TGTGCCGCCGGGAGGGGGGCCGGTGCCGCCGGGGAGCTGTTTTTT. Drawing the rest from reference TRBV28 and TRBJ2-2, the complete variable domain is DVKVTQSSRYLVKRTGEKVFLECVQDMDHENMFWYRQDPGLGLRLIYFSYDVKMKEKGDIPEGYSVSREKKERFSLILESASTNQTSMYLCAAGRGAGAAGELFFGEGSRLTVL.

A word on this clonotype: One end of the junction fails to match germline, which may point to a read error. The V gene is TRBV2, the J gene TRBJ2-4, with a weak D call TRBD1 (5 bases). Germline V gene sequence: CDR1 SNHLY, CDR2 FYNNEI. CDR3 size: 17 residues. CDR3 loop: CAGSEHTSGRDKNIQYF. The CDR3 bases are TGTGCCGGCAGTGAACATACCTCAGGCAGGGACAAAAACATTCAGTACTTC.

The CDR3 sequence is CASSSRYLETQYF. Written as DNA, the CDR3 is TGTGCCAGCAGCTCCAGGTATTTGGAAACGCAGTATTTT. The gene calls are TRBV11-3 and TRBJ2-3; no clear D gene. Trimming left V 4 bases short and J 9 bases short, with 14 bases between. CDR3 length: 13 amino acids. Germline V gene lookup returns CDR1 SGHNT and CDR2 YENEEA.